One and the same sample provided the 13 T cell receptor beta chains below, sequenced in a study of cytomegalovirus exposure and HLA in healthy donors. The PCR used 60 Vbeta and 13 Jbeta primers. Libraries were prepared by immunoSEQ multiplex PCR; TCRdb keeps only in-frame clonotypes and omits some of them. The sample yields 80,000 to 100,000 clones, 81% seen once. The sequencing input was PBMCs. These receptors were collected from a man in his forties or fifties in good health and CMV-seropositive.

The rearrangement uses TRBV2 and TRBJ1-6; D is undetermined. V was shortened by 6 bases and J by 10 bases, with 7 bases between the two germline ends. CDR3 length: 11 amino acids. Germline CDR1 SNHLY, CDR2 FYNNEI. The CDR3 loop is CASRRLSPLHF. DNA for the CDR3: TGTGCCAGCAGACGGTTATCACCCCTCCACTTT.

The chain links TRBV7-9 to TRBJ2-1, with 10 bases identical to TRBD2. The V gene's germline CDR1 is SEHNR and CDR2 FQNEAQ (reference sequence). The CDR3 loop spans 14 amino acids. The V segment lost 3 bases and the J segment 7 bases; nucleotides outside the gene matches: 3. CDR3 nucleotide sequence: TGTGCCAGCAGCTTTGCTAGCGGGAGTAATGAGCAGTTCTTC. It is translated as CASSFASGSNEQFF.

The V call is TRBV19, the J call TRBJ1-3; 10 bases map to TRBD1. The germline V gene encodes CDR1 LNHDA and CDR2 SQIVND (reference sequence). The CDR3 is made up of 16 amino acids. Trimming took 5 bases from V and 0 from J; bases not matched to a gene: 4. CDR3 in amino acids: CASSPGTGDSGNTIYF. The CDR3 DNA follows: TGTGCCAGTAGTCCCGGGACAGGGGACTCTGGAAACACCATATATTTT.

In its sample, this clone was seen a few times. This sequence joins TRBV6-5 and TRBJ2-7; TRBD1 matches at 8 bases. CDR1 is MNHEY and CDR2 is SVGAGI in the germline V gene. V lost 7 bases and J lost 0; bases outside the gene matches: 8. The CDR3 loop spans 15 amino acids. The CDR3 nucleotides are TGTGCCAGCACTTCCCGACAGGGGAGCTCCTACGAGCAGTACTTC. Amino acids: CASTSRQGSSYEQYF.

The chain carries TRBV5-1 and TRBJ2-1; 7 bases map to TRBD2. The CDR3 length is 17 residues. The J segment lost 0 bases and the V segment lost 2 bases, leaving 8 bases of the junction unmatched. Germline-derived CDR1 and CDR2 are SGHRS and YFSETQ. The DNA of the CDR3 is TGCGCCAGCAGCTTAGACCTAGCGGCGAGCTCCTACAATGAGCAGTTCTTC. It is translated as CASSLDLAASSYNEQFF.

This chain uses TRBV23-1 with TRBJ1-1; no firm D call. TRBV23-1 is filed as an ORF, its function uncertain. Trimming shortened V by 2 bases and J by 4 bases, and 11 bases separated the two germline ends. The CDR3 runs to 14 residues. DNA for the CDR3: TGCGCCAGCAGTCAAGACGGGGAGTTCACTGAAGCTTTCTTT. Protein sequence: CASSQDGEFTEAFF.

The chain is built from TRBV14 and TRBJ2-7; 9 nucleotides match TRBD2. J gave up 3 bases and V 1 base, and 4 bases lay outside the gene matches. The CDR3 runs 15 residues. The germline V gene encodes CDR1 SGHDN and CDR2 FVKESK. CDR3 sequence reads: CASSQAGLAFYEQYF. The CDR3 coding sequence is TGTGCCAGCAGCCAAGCGGGACTAGCTTTCTACGAGCAGTACTTC.

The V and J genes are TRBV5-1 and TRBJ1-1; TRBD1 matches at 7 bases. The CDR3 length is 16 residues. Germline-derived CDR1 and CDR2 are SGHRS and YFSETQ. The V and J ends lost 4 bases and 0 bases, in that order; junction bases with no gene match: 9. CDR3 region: CASSQGTDTLNTEAFF. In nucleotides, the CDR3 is TGCGCCAGCAGCCAAGGGACAGATACCTTGAACACTGAAGCTTTCTTT.

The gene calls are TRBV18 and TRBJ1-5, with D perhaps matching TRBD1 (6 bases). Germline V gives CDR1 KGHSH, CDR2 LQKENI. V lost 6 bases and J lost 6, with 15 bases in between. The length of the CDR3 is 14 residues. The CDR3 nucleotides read TGTGCCAGCTCGGGGGGCGGGGGGAGTCAGCCCCAGCATTTT. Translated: CASSGGGGSQPQHF.

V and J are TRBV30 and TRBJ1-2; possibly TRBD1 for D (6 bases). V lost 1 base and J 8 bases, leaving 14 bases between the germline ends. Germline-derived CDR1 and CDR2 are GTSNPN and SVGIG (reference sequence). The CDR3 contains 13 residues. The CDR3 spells CAWSATGPNGYTF. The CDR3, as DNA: TGTGCCTGGAGTGCGACAGGACCTAACGGCTACACCTTC.

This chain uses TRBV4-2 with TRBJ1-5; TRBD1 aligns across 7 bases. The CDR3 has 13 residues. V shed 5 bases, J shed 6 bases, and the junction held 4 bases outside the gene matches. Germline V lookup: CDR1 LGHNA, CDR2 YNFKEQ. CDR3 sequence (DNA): TGTGCCAGCAGCGAGCAGGGGGGTCAGCCCCAGCATTTT. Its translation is CASSEQGGQPQHF.

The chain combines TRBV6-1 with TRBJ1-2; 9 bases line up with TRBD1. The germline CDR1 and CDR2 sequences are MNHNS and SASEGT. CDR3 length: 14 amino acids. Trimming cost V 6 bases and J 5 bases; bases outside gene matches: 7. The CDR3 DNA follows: TGTGCCAGCAGGATTACAGGGGGCGATTATGGCTACACCTTC. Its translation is CASRITGGDYGYTF.

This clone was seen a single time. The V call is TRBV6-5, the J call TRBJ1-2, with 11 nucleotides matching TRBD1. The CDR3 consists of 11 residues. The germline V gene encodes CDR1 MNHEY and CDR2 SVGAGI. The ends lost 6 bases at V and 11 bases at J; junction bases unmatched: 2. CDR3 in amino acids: CASRGTGGYTF. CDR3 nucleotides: TGTGCCAGCAGGGGGACAGGGGGTTACACCTTC.